This TCR beta chain was found in a study of T cell responses to AZD1222 COVID-19 vaccine. Study-wide points: No repertoire was sampled before or during the peak T cell response, only after it.

CDR1 LNHDA and CDR2 SQIVND come from the germline V gene (reference sequence). This CDR3 spans 13 amino acids. Trimming took off 5 bases at V and 8 bases at J, with 14 bases between the two ends. Notes on this clone: Its antigen remains unknown.

Assay used: immunoSEQ multiplex PCR; TCRdb lists only in-frame clones, some missing. The sample has 100,000 or so clones, roughly 83% seen once. This material consisted of peripheral blood, taken on day 0 of AZD1222 vaccination. The sequence was obtained from an adult in good health. The gene calls are TRBV19 and TRBJ2-3; D possibly corresponds to TRBD2 (7 bases). The CDR3 DNA is TGTGCCAGTAGTGGGGGGGCGCGGGGTACGCAGTATTTT. Its protein is CASSGGARGTQYF.